This T cell receptor (beta chain) was profiled in a study of blood T cell repertoires in COVID-19. V lost 1 base, J lost 7 bases, and 9 bases lay in between. The CDR3 is 14 residues long. Germline V lookup: CDR1 SGDLS, CDR2 YYNGEE. Assay: immunoSEQ multiplex PCR; the TCRdb copy retains only in-frame clones and omits some. The repertoire consists of about 150,000 clones, with more than 75% occurring once and the leading ten covering roughly 8.3%. The clonotype originates from a woman aged 55-75 years with COVID-19, enrolled during active disease. The rearrangement joins TRBV9 to TRBJ1-6; the D gene is possibly TRBD1 (5 bases). The specimen was peripheral blood. The CDR3 loop reads CASSVKTANSPLHF. The CDR3, as DNA: TGTGCCAGCAGCGTAAAGACAGCGAATTCACCCCTCCACTTT.